One and the same sample provided the 5 T cell receptor beta chains below, sequenced in a study of control samples from healthy donors and cancer patients. Clones were sequenced by immunoSEQ multiplex PCR, and TCRdb holds only the in-frame ones, with some missing. This table holds about 140,000 clones, 94% found once. What was sequenced was blood. The receptors were sampled from a middle-aged man in good health.

V gene TRBV28 combines with J gene TRBJ2-1, with D possibly matching TRBD1 (6 bases). Trimming removed 8 bases from V and 4 bases from J, with 12 bases in between. The germline gives CDR1 MDHEN, CDR2 SYDVKM. CDR3 length equals 13 residues. In nucleotides, the CDR3 is TGTGCCAGCGGAACAGGGAATTACAATGAGCAGTTCTTC. Translation gives CASGTGNYNEQFF.

The chain has TRBV21-1 and TRBJ1-5. TRBV21-1 is given as a pseudogene. This CDR3 has 17 residues. CDR3 coding DNA: TGTGCCAGCAGCAAAGACGTCGGAGGGAATAGCAATCAGCCCCAGCATTTT. This gives the protein CASSKDVGGNSNQPQHF.

The J gene is TRBJ1-1, the V gene TRBV23-1; D is perhaps TRBD1 (5 bases). TRBV23-1 carries the ORF label, with uncertain function. Trimming removed 0 bases at V and 1 base at J, with 15 bases between. The CDR3 consists of 17 residues. CDR3 amino acids: CASSQSRGARRNTEAFF. The CDR3 DNA follows: TGCGCCAGCAGTCAATCGAGAGGGGCCCGGCGGAACACTGAAGCTTTCTTT.

To note about this clone: One end of the junction fails to match germline, which may point to a read error. The rearrangement links TRBV2 to TRBJ2-1; 8 bases align to TRBD1. This CDR3 region has 15 residues. Germline V gene lookup returns CDR1 SNHLY and CDR2 FYNNEI. For the CDR3, the DNA is TGTGCCGGCAGGAAAGGACAGGGTAGCTACAATGAGCAGTTCTTC. Translated: CAGRKGQGSYNEQFF. Complete variable domain (other parts from reference TRBV2 and TRBJ2-1): EPEVTQTPSHQVTQMGQEVILRCVPISNHLYFYWYRQILGQKVEFLVSFYNNEISEKSEIFDDQFSVERPDGSNFTLKIRSTKLEDSAMYFCAGRKGQGSYNEQFFGPGTRLTVL.

This chain links TRBV4-3 with TRBJ2-1; tentative D call: TRBD1 (6 bases). Germline CDR1 is LGHNA and CDR2 is YSLEER. V lost 2 bases and J 2 bases, leaving 10 bases between the germline ends. The CDR3 extends over 15 amino acids. The CDR3 sequence is CASSQLGHPYNEQFF. DNA for the CDR3: TGCGCCAGCAGCCAACTGGGACACCCCTACAATGAGCAGTTCTTC.